The rows below give T cell receptor beta chains drawn from one sample of a study of OX40 agonist ivuxolimab in advanced cancers. Here immunoSEQ multiplex PCR was the method, and the copy in TCRdb shows in-frame clones only, minus some. The data hold tens of thousands of clones, with 89% observed a single time. Material: CD4+ or CD8+ T cells sorted from blood, obtained in a trial of the OX40 agonist ivuxolimab. Receptors were obtained from an adult with an advanced solid tumor such as melanoma, head and neck, liver or kidney cancer. Both conserved end residues are part of each CDR3. D genes are given only for firm matches. Some rows have no size entry. The others give once, few or many, or a class for an expanded clone.

>TRBJ1-5|once|TRBD1|TRBV15
CATSREGRQGFWHQPQHF
TGTGCCACCAGCAGAGAAGGTCGACAGGGTTTCTGGCATCAGCCCCAGCATTTT
>TRBJ2-3|-|TRBD2|TRBV7-9
CASSLTSGIGDTQYF
TGTGCCAGCAGCCTTACTAGCGGGATAGGGGATACGCAGTATTTT
>TRBJ2-2|-|-|TRBV10-1
CASSESIVGTGELFF
TGCGCCAGCAGTGAGTCGATCGTAGGCACCGGGGAGCTGTTTTTT
>TRBJ2-7|-|TRBD2|TRBV2
CASSEMGLAVYEQYF
TGTGCCAGCAGTGAAATGGGACTAGCGGTCTACGAGCAGTACTTC
>TRBJ2-7|-|TRBD2|TRBV5-4
CASSLGSGAGEQYF
TGTGCCAGCAGCTTGGGTAGCGGGGCGGGGGAGCAGTACTTC
>TRBJ1-2|-|TRBD1|TRBV27
CASSSQPRGNNYGYTF
TGTGCCAGCAGTTCTCAGCCCAGGGGGAACAACTATGGCTACACCTTC
>TRBJ1-1|-|-|TRBV11-3
CASSYARNTEAFF
TGTGCCAGCAGTTACGCGAGGAACACTGAAGCTTTCTTT
>TRBJ1-5|-|-|TRBV12-1
CASVGENQPQHF
TGTGCCAGCGTTGGGGAGAATCAGCCCCAGCATTTT
>TRBJ1-1|-|-|TRBV19
CASSKSKDTEAFF
TGTGCCAGTAGTAAGTCCAAAGACACTGAAGCTTTCTTT
>TRBJ1-1|-|TRBD1|TRBV29-1
CSVRNTGGANTEAFF
TGCAGCGTTCGAAATACAGGGGGCGCGAACACTGAAGCTTTCTTT
>TRBJ1-1|-|-|TRBV30
CAWNVGRRENTEAFF
TGTGCCTGGAACGTCGGGAGGCGGGAGAACACTGAAGCTTTCTTT
>TRBJ2-2|-|-|TRBV10-3
CAINLGTPNTGELFF
TGTGCCATCAACCTCGGGACTCCGAACACCGGGGAGCTGTTTTTT
>TRBJ2-2|-|-|TRBV10-3
CAISTGTITGELFF
TGTGCCATCAGTACCGGGACCATCACCGGGGAGCTGTTTTTT
>TRBJ1-5|-|-|TRBV6-5
CASSYSIGGNQPQHF
TGTGCCAGCAGTTACTCGATAGGGGGCAATCAGCCCCAGCATTTT
>TRBJ2-1|-|-|TRBV11-2
CASSLVGGSVEQFF
TGTGCCAGCAGCTTAGTTGGGGGGTCGGTTGAGCAGTTCTTC
>TRBJ2-5|-|-|TRBV7-2
CASSWGDRIGETQYF
TGTGCCAGCAGCTGGGGAGACAGGATTGGTGAGACCCAGTACTTC
>TRBJ2-5|-|TRBD2|TRBV11-2
CASSPTRGGGQETQYF
TGTGCCAGCAGCCCAACACGGGGGGGCGGGCAAGAGACCCAGTACTTC
>TRBJ2-1|once|TRBD2|TRBV19
CASSALAGFHYEQFF
TGTGCCAGTAGTGCATTAGCGGGGTTCCACTATGAGCAGTTCTTC
>TRBJ2-7|-|-|TRBV5-4
CASSLDAGIASYEQYF
TGTGCCAGCAGCTTGGATGCAGGTATAGCCTCCTACGAGCAGTACTTC
>TRBJ2-1|-|TRBD2|TRBV15
CATSRGASGRDEQFF
TGTGCCACCAGCAGAGGGGCTAGCGGGAGGGATGAGCAGTTCTTC
>TRBJ2-3|-|-|TRBV7-2
CASIRTASTDTQYF
TGTGCCAGCATCAGGACAGCTAGCACAGATACGCAGTATTTT
>TRBJ2-5|-|-|TRBV6-5
CASSYLEGETQYF
TGTGCCAGCAGTTACCTAGAAGGGGAGACCCAGTACTTC
>TRBJ2-1|-|-|TRBV10-3
CAISTYNEQFF
TGTGCCATTTCAACGTACAATGAGCAGTTCTTC
>TRBJ1-1|-|-|TRBV18
CASSSKQGGTEAFF
TGTGCCAGCTCATCAAAACAAGGAGGGACTGAAGCTTTCTTT
>TRBJ2-1|once|-|TRBV19
CATLRRAGLSYNEQFF
TGTGCCACCCTAAGGAGGGCGGGATTATCCTACAATGAGCAGTTCTTC
>TRBJ2-3|-|TRBD2|TRBV5-1
CASSPFSASGNTDTQYF
TGCGCCAGCAGCCCCTTTTCGGCTAGCGGGAACACAGATACGCAGTATTTT
>TRBJ2-7|-|TRBD1|TRBV11-3
CASSSQGASYEQYF
TGTGCCAGCAGCTCGCAGGGGGCCTCCTACGAGCAGTACTTC
>TRBJ2-5|-|TRBD2|TRBV19
CASSGLAGGSETQYF
TGTGCCAGTAGTGGACTAGCGGGAGGTTCGGAGACCCAGTACTTC
>TRBJ2-3|-|-|TRBV18
CASSSRVTDTQYF
TGTGCCAGCTCATCCAGGGTCACAGATACGCAGTATTTT
>TRBJ1-1|-|-|TRBV29-1
CSVYLEGSVMNTEAFF
TGCAGCGTTTATCTTGAAGGATCCGTCATGAACACTGAAGCTTTCTTT
>TRBJ1-3|-|TRBD1|TRBV10-3
CAISESGQVNTIYF
TGTGCCATCAGTGAGTCGGGACAGGTCAACACCATATATTTT
>TRBJ2-7|-|-|TRBV18
CASSPGQTSSYEQYF
TGTGCCAGCTCCCCGGGACAAACCAGCTCCTACGAGCAGTACTTC
>TRBJ1-3|-|-|TRBV2
CASRIRTVSSGNTIYF
TGTGCCAGCAGAATCCGGACCGTGAGCTCTGGAAACACCATATATTTT
>TRBJ2-3|-|-|TRBV7-9
CASSLDGGSTDTQYF
TGTGCCAGCAGCTTAGACGGGGGAAGCACAGATACGCAGTATTTT
>TRBJ2-2|-|-|TRBV18
CASSPVDTGELFF
TGTGCCAGCTCACCAGTCGACACCGGGGAGCTGTTTTTT
>TRBJ2-7|-|TRBD2|TRBV7-6
CASSLGRRTSVPHEQYF
TGTGCCAGCAGCTTAGGGCGGCGGACTAGCGTCCCCCACGAGCAGTACTTC
>TRBJ2-7|once|TRBD2|TRBV5-1
CASSLEVTSGGPYEQYF
TGCGCCAGCAGCTTGGAAGTGACTAGCGGGGGGCCCTACGAGCAGTACTTC
>TRBJ2-6|-|TRBD1|TRBV11-3
CASSLGQGAPGANVLTF
TGTGCCAGCAGCTTGGGACAGGGGGCGCCTGGGGCCAACGTCCTGACTTTC